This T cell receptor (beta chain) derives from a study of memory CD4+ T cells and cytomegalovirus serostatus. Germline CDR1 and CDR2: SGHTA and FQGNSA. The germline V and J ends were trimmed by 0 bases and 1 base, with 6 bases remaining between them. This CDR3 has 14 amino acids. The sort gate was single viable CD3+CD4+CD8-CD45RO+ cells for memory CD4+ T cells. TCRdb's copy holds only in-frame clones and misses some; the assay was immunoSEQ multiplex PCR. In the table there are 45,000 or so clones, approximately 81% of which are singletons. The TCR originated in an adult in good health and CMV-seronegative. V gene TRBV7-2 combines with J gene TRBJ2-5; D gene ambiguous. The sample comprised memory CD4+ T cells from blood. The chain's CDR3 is CASSLASTQETQYF. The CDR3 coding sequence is TGTGCCAGCAGCTTAGCGTCTACCCAAGAGACCCAGTACTTC.